One sample yielded the 14 T cell receptor beta chains listed below, sequenced in a study of T cells in Graves' hyperthyroidism and ophthalmopathy. From RNA transcripts, TCR beta CDR3 regions were amplified. Using the HTBI primer set, a first-round RT-PCR was run on the TCR CDR3. One entry per CDR3 protein, called by TCRdb with MiXCR from the multiplex PCR reads. The table includes around 580,000 distinct CDR3 sequences, approximately 15% detected once. Sequencing was performed on blood. The receptors were gathered from a woman aged 18-29 years with Graves' hyperthyroidism.

The sample holds many counts of this clonotype. V is TRBV5-6 and J is TRBJ2-1; D call uncertain. The CDR3 is made up of 12 amino acids. V gave up 5 bases and J gave up 5 bases, with 8 bases separating them. The V gene's germline CDR1 is SGHDT and CDR2 YYEEEE. CDR3 nucleotides: TGTGCCAGCAGTTTTGCTAACAATGAGCAGTTCTTC. Encoded protein: CASSFANNEQFF.

The chain is built from TRBV25-1 and TRBJ1-2; 12 nucleotides align to TRBD1. V lost 6 bases and J lost 4; bases outside the gene matches: 15. CDR1 is MGHDK, CDR2 SYGVNS, per germline. The CDR3 consists of 18 residues. The CDR3, as DNA: TGTGCCAGCAGGCGTACCGGGACAGGGGGCCAGCTGGGCTATGGCTACACCTTC. It codes for CASRRTGTGGQLGYGYTF.

This clonotype was seen repeatedly, ten times or more. This sequence joins TRBV28 and TRBJ2-5; 9 bases map to TRBD2. Germline-derived CDR1 and CDR2 are MDHEN and SYDVKM. V dropped 6 bases and J dropped 1; count of bases not matched to a gene: 9. There are 16 residues in the CDR3. CDR3 sequence (DNA): TGTGCCAGCAGATCTAACAGACTAGCGGTCCAAGAGACCCAGTACTTC. Amino acid sequence: CASRSNRLAVQETQYF.

The V and J genes are TRBV6-1 and TRBJ1-5; 7 bases line up with TRBD1. Germline-derived CDR1 and CDR2 are MNHNS and SASEGT. Unmatched junction bases numbered 1, after V lost 2 bases and J lost 6 bases. The CDR3 length is 13 residues. DNA for the CDR3: TGTGCCAGCAGTGAAACAGGGGTTCAGCCCCAGCATTTT. Its translation is CASSETGVQPQHF.

In its sample, this clonotype was seen many times. The chain links TRBV11-2 to TRBJ1-2, with D perhaps TRBD1 (6 bases). This CDR3 region has 13 residues. Germline V gives CDR1 SGHAT, CDR2 FQNNGV. Trimming left V 2 bases short and J 3 bases short, with 7 bases between. For the CDR3, the DNA is TGTGCCAGCAGCTTATGGACAGACTATGGCTACACCTTC. Residues: CASSLWTDYGYTF.

As for this clonotype: A much larger clone lies a single base off, so this may be a read error. The V call is TRBV5-1, the J call TRBJ2-7; 14 bases are a match to TRBD2. The CDR3 is 15 amino acids. Per germline, CDR1 SGHRS and CDR2 YFSETQ. The CDR3 coding sequence is TGCGCCAGCAGCCCGGGACTAGCGGGAGTTAACGAGCGGTACTTC. Its translation: CASSPGLAGVNERYF.

Ten or more counts support this clonotype. The chain links TRBV20-1 to TRBJ1-1; the D gene is possibly TRBD1 (5 bases). Per the germline V gene, CDR1 is DFQATT and CDR2 is SNEGSKA (reference sequence). Trimming removed 6 bases from V and 5 bases from J, with 19 bases in between. The CDR3 is made up of 14 amino acids. DNA of the CDR3: TGCAGTGCAGGAAGAGACAGTCAGAGGACTGAAGCTTTCTTT. It specifies CSAGRDSQRTEAFF.

The sample holds many counts of this clonotype. The rearrangement links TRBV4-1 to TRBJ2-7, with D tentatively TRBD2 (6 bases). Trimming took off 1 base at V and 2 bases at J, with 15 bases between the two ends. The germline V gene has CDR1 MGHRA and CDR2 YSYEKL. The CDR3 is made up of 16 amino acids. The chain's CDR3 is CASSQVRSGLTYEQYF. The CDR3 DNA is TGCGCCAGCAGCCAAGTTCGCAGCGGGCTTACCTACGAGCAGTACTTC.

This clonotype was found a few times. The chain joins TRBV20-1 to TRBJ1-2, with 7 bases fitting TRBD1. CDR1 is DFQATT, CDR2 SNEGSKA, per germline (reference sequence). The CDR3 has 11 amino acids. V shed 6 bases, J shed 7 bases, and the junction held 5 bases outside the gene matches. DNA for the CDR3: TGCAGTGCCGGACAGGCCGTTGGCTACACCTTC. It specifies CSAGQAVGYTF.

The table lists this clonotype with many counts. The V and J genes are TRBV7-8 and TRBJ2-1; D possibly corresponds to TRBD2 (5 bases). V shed 5 bases and J shed 1 base, with 18 bases lying between them. Germline-derived CDR1 and CDR2 are SGHVS and FQNEAQ. The CDR3 sequence is 17 residues long. The CDR3: CASSHPTLDGSYNEQFF. DNA of the CDR3: TGTGCCAGCAGCCACCCCACACTAGACGGGTCCTACAATGAGCAGTTCTTC.

The genes are TRBV7-8 and TRBJ1-4, with a possible D match to TRBD1 (5 bases). V was cut by 8 bases and J by 10 bases, with 17 bases left in between. The CDR3 has 13 residues. Germline CDR1 and CDR2: SGHVS and FQNEAQ. The CDR3 DNA is TGTGCCAGCCAACCGGGGGAACCGGGAAAACTGTTTTTT. It codes for CASQPGEPGKLFF.

The sample holds many counts of this clonotype. The chain combines TRBV12-3 or TRBV12-4 with TRBJ1-2, with 10 bases aligning to TRBD1. The J segment lost 8 bases and the V segment lost 6 bases, leaving 9 bases of the junction unmatched. The CDR3 has 14 amino acids. This CDR3 reads CASRRGQGFFGYTF. CDR3 sequence (DNA): TGTGCCAGCAGGAGGGGACAGGGGTTTTTCGGCTACACCTTC.

This clonotype was recorded at least ten times. J is TRBJ1-1 and V is TRBV12-3 or TRBV12-4; the D gene is possibly TRBD1 (6 bases). V was clipped by 6 bases and J by 5 bases, with 13 bases between them. The CDR3 covers 13 residues. The CDR3 sequence is CASRAQGGTEAFF. As DNA, the CDR3 is TGTGCCAGCAGAGCACAGGGCGGAACTGAAGCTTTCTTT.

A remark on this clonotype: The junction shows a germline mismatch at one end, possibly a read error. The chain carries TRBV9 and TRBJ2-3; 13 bases agree with TRBD2. The length of the CDR3 is 18 residues. CDR1 SGDLS and CDR2 YYNGEE come from the germline V gene. CDR3 DNA sequence: TGTGCCAGCAGCGGGAGACTAGCGGGGGGACCTAGCACAGATGCGCAGTATTTT. Translated, it gives CASSGRLAGGPSTDAQYF.